This T cell receptor (beta chain) was sequenced in a study of human T cells and chemical hapten exposure. TCRdb re-called the RACE reads with MiXCR, one entry per CDR3 protein. The sample lists tens of thousands of distinct CDR3 sequences, 12% to 15% seen once, with 4.6% in the top ten. The time point was: pre-sensitization, week 0. The treatment is: therapeutic diphenylcyclopropenone sensitization with weekly scalp DPC. The TCR comes from a woman aged 45-59 years with alopecia areata. Some clones in this sample may be carry-over from other donors' samples. The sequencing used whole blood, collected in connection with sensitization to the hapten diphenylcyclopropenone (DPC).

CDR3 nucleotide sequence: TGTGCCAGCAGCCCGGGACAGCCCCTGGGGCTCCAATACAATGAGCAGTTCTTC. Amino acids: CASSPGQPLGLQYNEQFF. This chain connects TRBV7-6 to TRBJ2-1; TRBD1 matches 7 bases. Germline loops: CDR1 SGHVS, CDR2 FNYEAQ. The CDR3 is 18 amino acids. The junction had 17 bases not matched to a gene; V was cut back by 5 bases and J by 4 bases.